A single sample is the source of the 9 T cell receptor beta chains below, sequenced in a study of T cells in localized non-small cell lung cancer. Clones were read by immunoSEQ multiplex PCR, and TCRdb kept only the in-frame ones, dropping some. The table lists roughly 3,000 clones, approximately 23% of them singletons. Sequencing was performed on lung tumor tissue, taken before any cancer treatment. Receptors were obtained from an older male donor with stage II lung adenocarcinoma.

This clone was observed a few times. The V gene is TRBV6-8, the J gene TRBJ2-3; TRBD1 aligns across 7 bases. This CDR3 comprises 14 residues. Per the germline V gene, CDR1 is MNHGY and CDR2 is SAAAGT. Trimming removed 4 bases from V and 4 bases from J; junction bases left unmatched: 5. The CDR3 sequence: CASSFRTGADTQYF. CDR3 DNA: TGTGCCAGCAGTTTCCGGACAGGTGCAGATACGCAGTATTTT.

This clone was counted only a few times. The V gene is TRBV9, the J gene TRBJ2-1; 9 bases map to TRBD1. The CDR3 has 17 residues. CDR1 and CDR2 from the germline V gene are SGDLS and YYNGEE. V was pared by 3 bases and J by 7 bases, with 14 bases of the junction left unmatched. CDR3 loop: CASSARYEQGAGNEQFF. CDR3 sequence (DNA): TGTGCCAGCAGCGCCCGGTATGAACAGGGGGCTGGAAATGAGCAGTTCTTC.

The genes are TRBV6-8 and TRBJ1-2; D not certain. Trimming left V 10 bases short and J 4 bases short, with 19 bases between. The germline V gene encodes CDR1 MNHGY and CDR2 SAAAGT. This CDR3 spans 14 amino acids. The CDR3 sequence is CATLGGPGLYGYTF. DNA for the CDR3: TGTGCCACTCTCGGAGGACCAGGCCTCTATGGCTACACCTTC.

The gene calls are TRBV15 and TRBJ2-1; 15 bases are a match to TRBD2. The V segment lost 4 bases and the J segment 9 bases; nucleotides outside the gene matches: 4. This CDR3 has 15 residues. The germline V gene encodes CDR1 LNHNV and CDR2 YYDKDF (reference sequence). The CDR3 here is CATSIRTSGRGEQFF. The CDR3 DNA follows: TGTGCCACCAGCATCCGGACTAGCGGGAGGGGTGAGCAGTTCTTC.

V and J are TRBV30 and TRBJ1-3; possible D gene TRBD1, 5 bases. V lost 1 base and J lost 2, with 12 bases in between. The germline V gene encodes CDR1 GTSNPN and CDR2 SVGIG (reference sequence). This CDR3 has 15 residues. In DNA, the CDR3 is TGTGCCTGGAGTGCCGCCGGGGGTGCTGGAAACACCATATATTTT. This codes for CAWSAAGGAGNTIYF. Supplemented by reference TRBV30 and TRBJ1-3, the full variable domain reads SQTIHQWPATLVQPVGSPLSLECTVEGTSNPNLYWYRQAAGRGLQLLFYSVGIGQISSEVPQNLSASRPQDRQFILSSKKLLLSDSGFYLCAWSAAGGAGNTIYFGEGSWLTVV.

The chain couples TRBV19 to TRBJ1-2, with D possibly matching TRBD1 (5 bases). The V end lost 5 bases, the J end lost 4 bases, and 14 bases lay between the germline ends. This CDR3 is 14 amino acids long. CDR1 and CDR2 from the germline V gene are LNHDA and SQIVND (reference sequence). The CDR3, as DNA: TGTGCCAGTAGTCAAAGCGGGGGTTTCTATGGCTACACCTTC. It codes for CASSQSGGFYGYTF.

The V call is TRBV18, the J call TRBJ1-2; TRBD1 matches 8 bases. The germline V gene has CDR1 KGHSH and CDR2 LQKENI. CDR3 length equals 15 residues. V dropped 1 base and J dropped 6; count of bases not matched to a gene: 7. The DNA of the CDR3 is TGTGCCAGCTCACCACTCCAGGACAGGGTGGATGGCTACACCTTC. It specifies CASSPLQDRVDGYTF. Variable domain in full (rest from reference TRBV18 and TRBJ1-2): NAGVMQNPRHLVRRRGQEARLRCSPMKGHSHVYWYRQLPEEGLKFMVYLQKENIIDESGMPKERFSAEFPKEGPSILRIQQVVRGDSAAYFCASSPLQDRVDGYTFGSGTRLTVV.

V gene TRBV14 combines with J gene TRBJ1-2; 9 positions match TRBD1. CDR1 SGHDN and CDR2 FVKESK come from the germline V gene. V trimming: 4 bases; J trimming: 6 bases; junction bases outside the gene matches: 9. This CDR3 has 15 amino acids. CDR3 in DNA: TGTGCCAGCAGCCGATTCGTGACAGGGGGGCATGGCTACACCTTC. Residues: CASSRFVTGGHGYTF.

The chain employs TRBV4-1 and TRBJ2-5; D is ambiguous. V was trimmed by 8 bases and J by 1 base, leaving 14 bases between them. The CDR3 totals 14 residues. The germline V gene encodes CDR1 MGHRA and CDR2 YSYEKL. The CDR3 protein is CASSHGQTQETQYF. The CDR3 DNA follows: TGCGCCAGCTCCCACGGGCAGACCCAAGAGACCCAGTACTTC.